These 16 T cell receptor beta chains share one sample of origin, sequenced in a study of T cells in Graves' hyperthyroidism and ophthalmopathy. The CDR3 regions of TCR beta were amplified from RNA transcripts. RT-PCR in the first round (using the HTBI primer set) targeted the TCR CDR3. Via MiXCR, TCRdb re-called the multiplex PCR reads, giving one row per CDR3 protein. The sample lists roughly 840,000 distinct CDR3 sequences, 35% to 40% occurring once. The source material was blood. These receptors were taken from a young man with Graves' hyperthyroidism.

This clonotype was recorded many times. The chain has TRBV2 and TRBJ1-2; a weak D match, TRBD1 (6 bases). V was trimmed by 6 bases and J by 8 bases, leaving 10 bases between them. The germline V gene encodes CDR1 SNHLY and CDR2 FYNNEI. This CDR3 comprises 11 residues. The CDR3 is CASRGGWGYTF. The CDR3 nucleotides are TGTGCCAGCAGGGGGGGCTGGGGCTACACCTTC.

This clonotype was found a few times. The CDR3 is CASSFGPEGTEAFF. CDR3 nucleotides: TGTGCCAGCAGCTTCGGGCCCGAGGGGACTGAAGCTTTCTTT. The V gene is TRBV11-2, the J gene TRBJ1-1; D is perhaps TRBD1 (5 bases). The V gene lost 3 bases and the J gene lost 5 bases, with 13 bases spanning the gap. CDR1 is SGHAT, CDR2 FQNNGV, per germline. CDR3 length: 14 amino acids.

The chain is built from TRBV6-5 and TRBJ2-5; maybe TRBD2 (5 bases). There are 17 residues in the CDR3. V was clipped by 0 bases and J by 5 bases, with 19 bases between them. Germline V gene data show CDR1 as MNHEY and CDR2 as SVGAGI. CDR3 in DNA: TGTGCCAGCAGTTACTCAGCCAGACTGGGAGCGTGGGAGACCCAGTACTTC. Protein sequence: CASSYSARLGAWETQYF.

V gene TRBV6-1 combines with J gene TRBJ1-3; D gene uncertain. Trimming stripped 8 bases from V and 5 bases from J, with 16 bases between. The CDR3 has 14 amino acids. The V gene's germline CDR1 is MNHNS and CDR2 SASEGT. The CDR3 sequence is CASEENPRRNTIYF. In DNA form, the CDR3 reads TGTGCCAGCGAAGAGAATCCCCGGAGAAACACCATATATTTT.

This sequence joins TRBV29-1 and TRBJ2-7; 10 bases are a match to TRBD1. Trimming cost V 7 bases and J 3 bases; bases outside gene matches: 12. The CDR3 length is 15 residues. Germline values: CDR1 SQVTM, CDR2 ANQGSEA. The DNA for the CDR3 is TGCAGCGGGAGAATGGGACAGGGGCATCTCTACGAGCAGTACTTC. It yields the protein CSGRMGQGHLYEQYF.

The J gene is TRBJ2-7, the V gene TRBV9; 7 positions match TRBD2. Germline CDR1 is SGDLS and CDR2 is YYNGEE. CDR3 length equals 13 residues. The trim removed 5 bases at V and 4 bases at J, leaving 6 bases unmatched. The CDR3 bases are TGTGCCAGCAGAGATCTGGGAGGGTACGAGCAGTACTTC. Amino acid sequence: CASRDLGGYEQYF.

At least ten counts were recorded for this clonotype. The chain combines TRBV7-9 with TRBJ1-4; D may be TRBD1 (5 bases). The CDR3 loop spans 15 amino acids. Germline-derived CDR1 and CDR2 are SEHNR and FQNEAQ (reference sequence). Trimming took 3 bases from V and 0 from J, leaving 8 bases between them. For the CDR3, the DNA is TGTGCCAGCAGCTTGGGGACCACAACTAATGAAAAACTGTTTTTT. Amino acid sequence: CASSLGTTTNEKLFF.

A note on this clonotype: This may stem from a read error, because a much larger clone lies one nucleotide away. Given the absence of the conserved phenylalanine or tryptophan at the CDR3 end, a read error is likely. The V and J genes are TRBV13 and TRBJ1-2; 7 bases match TRBD1. V lost 5 bases and J lost 8; bases outside the gene matches: 8. The CDR3 loop spans 13 amino acids. Germline assignment: CDR1 PRHDT and CDR2 FYEKMQ (reference sequence). CDR3 DNA sequence: TGTGCCAGCAGCATGACAGGGCCGGGGGGCTACACCCTC. Amino acids: CASSMTGPGGYTL.

This rearrangement joins TRBV4-3 to TRBJ1-1; 10 nucleotides line up with TRBD1. CDR3 length: 15 residues. Looked up from germline, CDR1 is LGHNA and CDR2 is YSLEER. Trimming took 4 bases from V and 7 from J; bases not matched to a gene: 9. The CDR3 coding sequence is TGCGCCAGCAGCCGTTGGACAGGGGGAAACGTTGAAGCTTTCTTT. Amino acid sequence: CASSRWTGGNVEAFF.

This rearrangement joins TRBV12-3 or TRBV12-4 to TRBJ1-5; D is ambiguous. V was shortened by 3 bases and J by 1 base, with 7 bases between the two germline ends. The CDR3 spans 14 residues. This chain's CDR3 is CASSLYQSNQPQHF. The DNA for the CDR3 is TGTGCCAGCAGTTTGTACCAAAGCAATCAGCCCCAGCATTTT.

The rearrangement joins TRBV20-1 to TRBJ1-1, with unresolved D. This CDR3 has 12 residues. Trimming took off 1 base at V and 3 bases at J, with 6 bases between the two ends. Germline V gives CDR1 DFQATT, CDR2 SNEGSKA (reference sequence). The CDR3, as DNA: TGCAGTGCTAGAGTCTTGGACACTGAAGCTTTCTTT. Translated, it gives CSARVLDTEAFF.

With regard to this clonotype: A read error is possible here, since a much larger clone lies one base away. J is TRBJ1-1 and V is TRBV10-3, with a weak D call TRBD1 (6 bases). Germline V gene sequence: CDR1 ENHRY, CDR2 SYGVKD. The CDR3 is made up of 14 amino acids. This CDR3 is CAISEGTPITEAFF. The CDR3 DNA reads TGTGCCATTAGTGAGGGGACACCGATCACTGAAGCTTTCTTT.

The V call is TRBV25-1, the J call TRBJ2-2; 12 positions agree with TRBD2. With V trimmed by 8 bases and J by 3 bases, 7 bases remained unmatched. This CDR3 region has 16 residues. Germline-derived CDR1 and CDR2 are MGHDK and SYGVNS. CDR3 bases: TGTGCCAGCCATGGACTAGCGGGGCATGACACCGGGGAGCTGTTTTTT. This encodes CASHGLAGHDTGELFF.

This clonotype has just a few counts. The rearrangement uses TRBV6-5 and TRBJ1-2; D is ambiguous. The germline gives CDR1 MNHEY, CDR2 SVGAGI. The CDR3 spans 14 residues. With 2 bases removed from V and 2 bases from J, the gap between germline ends came to 9 bases. The CDR3 coding sequence is TGTGCCAGCAGTTACAATGAAGAAAACTATGGCTACACCTTC. Encoded protein: CASSYNEENYGYTF.

This clonotype was observed a handful of times. At one of its ends the junction is not consistent with the germline gene, which may arise from a read error. The gene calls are TRBV12-3 or TRBV12-4 and TRBJ2-7; D may be TRBD2 (6 bases). This CDR3 region has 14 residues. The CDR3 sequence: CASSSPSVNSGRGF. CDR3 sequence (DNA): TGTGCCAGCAGTTCCCCGAGTGTGAACAGCGGGCGGGGCTTC.

The CDR3: CASNPGGGGYTF. CDR3 coding DNA: TGTGCCAGCAACCCAGGGGGCGGCGGCTACACCTTC. This chain joins TRBV9 and TRBJ1-2; TRBD1 matches at 8 bases. Germline CDR1 is SGDLS and CDR2 is YYNGEE. Unmatched junction bases numbered 6, after V lost 6 bases and J lost 8 bases. CDR3 length: 12 amino acids.